The next 25 T cell receptor beta chains were all read from a single sample in a study of immune characterization of retroperitoneal liposarcoma. TCRdb redid the calling of the PCR reads with MiXCR, one entry per CDR3 protein. The profile shows approximately 9,300 distinct CDR3 sequences, more than 35% of them singletons. The sequenced material came from tumor tissue. These receptors were taken from a female donor with retroperitoneal liposarcoma.

By share, this clonotype counts as medium-sized (0.01 to 0.1%). The genes are TRBV27 and TRBJ2-7, with D perhaps TRBD2 (5 bases). V lost 5 bases, J lost 2 bases, and 10 bases lay in between. The CDR3 length is 13 residues. Germline CDR1 and CDR2: MNHEY and SMNVEV (reference sequence). CDR3 region: CASSLTGTYEQYF. The DNA for the CDR3 is TGTGCCAGCAGTCTAACGGGGACCTACGAGCAGTACTTC.

Sample share makes this clonotype medium-sized. V is TRBV7-2 and J is TRBJ2-1, with 10 bases identical to TRBD2. The CDR3 extends over 14 amino acids. Trimming removed 4 bases from V and 13 bases from J; junction bases left unmatched: 10. Germline V gene data show CDR1 as SGHTA and CDR2 as FQGNSA. CDR3 sequence (DNA): TGTGCCAGCAGCTCTAGCGGGAGCAGAGAGACCCAGTTCTTC. Amino acid sequence: CASSSSGSRETQFF.

J is TRBJ2-2 and V is TRBV6-1; perhaps TRBD1 as D (5 bases). Germline V gene sequence: CDR1 MNHNS, CDR2 SASEGT. The CDR3 loop spans 12 amino acids. V lost 6 bases, J lost 7 bases, and 9 bases lay in between. The CDR3 region has the DNA TGTGCCAGCAGCTGGACACTCGGGGAGCTGTTTTTT. Translating it yields CASSWTLGELFF.

The chain employs TRBV7-2 and TRBJ2-5, with 7 bases identical to TRBD1. The J call is doubtful: the DNA matches TRBJ2-1 better. Per germline, CDR1 SGHTA and CDR2 FQGNSA. The CDR3 covers 11 residues. CDR3 nucleotides: TGTGCCAGCAGCCAGGGACAGACCCAGTTCTTC. This codes for CASSQGQTQFF.

This clonotype was recorded a few times. This chain links TRBV6-5 with TRBJ2-5; D may correspond to TRBD1 or TRBD2 (5 bases each). With 4 bases removed from V and 5 bases from J, the gap between germline ends came to 5 bases. The germline gives CDR1 MNHEY, CDR2 SVGAGI. The CDR3 spans 11 residues. The CDR3, as DNA: TGTGCCAGCAGTTGGGGGGAGACCCAGTACTTC. It specifies CASSWGETQYF.

The rearrangement uses TRBV12-3 or TRBV12-4 and TRBJ2-1, with TRBD1 matching 9 bases. The junction had 21 bases not matched to a gene; V was cut back by 5 bases and J by 13 bases. The CDR3 runs 17 residues. The CDR3 loop reads CASSPRGTGLAKNIQFF. The DNA of the CDR3 is TGTGCCAGCAGTCCCCGGGGGACAGGGTTAGCCAAAAACATTCAGTTCTTC.

V is TRBV7-2 and J is TRBJ1-2; no firm D call. The CDR3 sequence is 12 residues long. The V gene lost 3 bases and the J gene lost 5 bases, with 7 bases spanning the gap. The germline gives CDR1 SGHTA, CDR2 FQGNSA. As DNA, the CDR3 is TGTGCCAGCAGCTTCATCGGGTATGGCTACACCTTC. Translation gives CASSFIGYGYTF. Using reference TRBV7-2 and TRBJ1-2 for the parts outside the CDR3, the full variable domain is GAGVSQSPSNKVTEKGKDVELRCDPISGHTALYWYRQSLGQGLEFLIYFQGNSAPDKSGLPSDRFSAERTGGSVSTLTIQRTQQEDSAVYLCASSFIGYGYTFGSGTRLTVV.

Ten or more counts support this clonotype. The rearrangement joins TRBV6-1 to TRBJ2-1; 11 nucleotides match TRBD1. Germline-derived CDR1 and CDR2 are MNHNS and SASEGT. V trimming: 6 bases; J trimming: 13 bases; junction bases outside the gene matches: 11. The CDR3 spans 14 residues. CDR3 amino acids: CASSRTGGQETQFF. The CDR3 DNA reads TGTGCCAGCAGCCGGACAGGGGGCCAGGAGACCCAGTTCTTC.

J is TRBJ2-3 and V is TRBV6-1; either TRBD1 or TRBD2 may supply D (5 bases each). Looked up from germline, CDR1 is MNHNS and CDR2 is SASEGT. The CDR3 totals 15 residues. V was clipped by 4 bases and J by 2 bases, with 13 bases between them. CDR3 sequence: CASSATGRHTDTQYF. The CDR3, as DNA: TGTGCCAGCAGTGCTACGGGGCGCCACACAGATACGCAGTATTTT.

With regard to this clonotype: One end of the junction varies from germline; a read error may be responsible. This chain links TRBV7-6 with TRBJ2-5, with 10 nucleotides matching TRBD2. This CDR3 comprises 16 residues. Germline CDR1 reads SGHVS; CDR2 reads FNYEAQ. The CDR3 here is CASSPLGLAGEETQYF. The CDR3 DNA sequence: TGTGCTAGCAGCCCCCTCGGGCTAGCGGGAGAAGAGACCCAGTACTTC.

This clonotype was counted only a few times. This sequence joins TRBV7-3 and TRBJ2-5, with 9 bases lining up with TRBD2. Matching the DNA end better, TRBJ2-1 makes the J call doubtful. CDR3 length: 15 amino acids. CDR1 and CDR2 (germline): SGHTA, FQGTGA. CDR3 amino acids: CASQAIAGANDEQFF. CDR3 nucleotide sequence: TGTGCCAGCCAGGCGATAGCGGGAGCTAACGATGAGCAGTTCTTC.

As to this clonotype: The CDR3 does not end in the conserved phenylalanine or tryptophan, so this is likely a read error. The chain employs TRBV7-3 and TRBJ2-5, with D perhaps TRBD2 (6 bases). The DNA end is more similar to TRBJ2-1, so the J call may be wrong. This CDR3 region has 13 residues. Germline V CDR1 and CDR2: SGHTA, FQGTGA. CDR3: CASSRLDQETQFL. DNA of the CDR3: TGTGCCAGCAGCCGACTAGACCAAGAGACCCAGTTCTTA.

This clonotype was picked up a small number of times. The rearrangement uses TRBV10-3 and TRBJ2-1; 8 positions match TRBD1. The DNA end favors TRBJ2-7, so the J call may be wrong. The CDR3 consists of 15 residues. Looked up from germline, CDR1 is ENHRY and CDR2 is SYGVKD. The DNA for the CDR3 is TGTGCCATCAGTGAGATGTCAGGGGGCTACAATGAGCAGTACTTC. Protein: CAISEMSGGYNEQYF.

A word on this clonotype: The conserved phenylalanine or tryptophan is not found at the CDR3 terminus, so this likely reflects a read error. No DNA is shown, since the ends of the CDR3 on it are uncertain; the CDR3 is the one TCRdb lists. The chain links TRBV7-2 to TRBJ1-1; the table's D call, TRBD1, has no DNA check behind it. CDR1 and CDR2 (germline): SGHTA, FQGNSA. Both ends counted, the CDR3 spans 20 residues. The chain's CDR3 is CASTLAGRAGWPKTFSTSGQ.

This clonotype occurred once. A single base separates this from a much larger clone, so it may be a read error. The CDR3 DNA follows: TGTGCCAGTTGTGACTCGGGGTTCCAAGAGACCCAGTTCTTC. It yields the protein CASCDSGFQETQFF. The genes are TRBV12-3 or TRBV12-4 and TRBJ2-1; tentative D call: TRBD2 (5 bases). This CDR3 spans 14 amino acids. V lost 9 bases, J lost 13 bases, and 25 bases lay in between.

The V and J genes are TRBV27 and TRBJ1-1, with 11 bases matching TRBD1. Trimming at V came to 7 bases and at J to 6 bases, leaving 16 bases not matched to a gene. The CDR3 sequence is 17 residues long. CDR1 is MNHEY and CDR2 is SMNVEV in the germline V gene (reference sequence). CDR3 sequence (DNA): TGTGCCAGCAAAACGGACAGGGGGCGAAACATGGTCGCTGAAGCTTTCTTT. It yields the protein CASKTDRGRNMVAEAFF.

This clonotype has more than one count but fewer than ten. The rearrangement links TRBV6-5 to TRBJ2-7; 11 nucleotides line up with TRBD2. This CDR3 spans 15 amino acids. After removal of 4 bases from V and 5 bases from J, the junction contained 7 bases not matched to a gene. Germline V gene data show CDR1 as MNHEY and CDR2 as SVGAGI. The CDR3 loop is CASSLLTSGMNEQYF. DNA of the CDR3: TGTGCCAGCAGTTTGTTGACTAGCGGGATGAACGAGCAGTACTTC.

As for this clonotype: A much bigger clone sits one base away, suggesting this may be a read error. V is TRBV11-3 and J is TRBJ2-1, with 9 bases lining up with TRBD1. The length of the CDR3 is 13 residues. CDR1 is SGHNT and CDR2 is YENEEA in the germline V gene. CDR3 nucleotide sequence: TGTACCAGCAGCCAGGGACAGGGAGGCGAGCAGTTCTTC. Amino acid sequence: CTSSQGQGGEQFF.

The V and J genes are TRBV7-6 and TRBJ2-1, with D unresolved. Germline V gene sequence: CDR1 SGHVS, CDR2 FNYEAQ. The germline V and J ends were trimmed by 0 bases and 6 bases, with 9 bases remaining between them. This CDR3 has 14 residues. The CDR3, as DNA: TGTGCCAGCAGCTTAGCGAGAGTGGCCAATGAGCAGTTCTTC. Its translation: CASSLARVANEQFF.

The chain recombines TRBV6-5 with TRBJ1-2, with D unresolved. Trimming cost V 7 bases and J 10 bases, with 16 bases left between them. The CDR3 is 12 residues long. From germline, CDR1 is MNHEY and CDR2 SVGAGI. CDR3 DNA: TGTGCCAGCAAATCGGACCGCCTCTTCTACACCTTC. As protein: CASKSDRLFYTF.

The rearrangement links TRBV11-3 to TRBJ2-5; TRBD1 matches at 10 bases. Gene TRBJ2-1 matches the end of the DNA better, so the J call may be wrong. This CDR3 spans 18 amino acids. Germline CDR1 SGHNT, CDR2 YENEEA. CDR3 sequence (DNA): TGTGCCAGCAGCCCGACCGGGACAGGGGTGGTAGCCAAAAACATTCAGTTCTTC. Translated, it gives CASSPTGTGVVAKNIQFF.

V is TRBV6-1 and J is TRBJ2-1; maybe TRBD1 (5 bases). Germline V CDR1 and CDR2: MNHNS, SASEGT. Trimming pared 7 bases from V and 10 bases from J, leaving 17 bases between. The CDR3 has 13 residues. The DNA for the CDR3 is TGTGCCAGCACCTTTGACAGACATTCCGAGCAGTTCTTC. Translating gives CASTFDRHSEQFF.

The genes are TRBV10-2 and TRBJ2-1, with a weak D call TRBD2 (7 bases). The germline CDR1 and CDR2 sequences are WSHSY and SAAADI. CDR3 length: 14 amino acids. Trimming pared 8 bases from V and 8 bases from J, leaving 19 bases between. CDR3 residues: CASALGGAVYEQFF. CDR3 nucleotides: TGCGCCAGCGCCTTAGGGGGGGCCGTCTATGAGCAGTTCTTC.

This clonotype has only a few counts. J is TRBJ2-4 and V is TRBV6-1; TRBD2 matches 11 bases. CDR1 is MNHNS and CDR2 is SASEGT in the germline V gene. J was trimmed by 13 bases and V by 0 bases; bases with no gene match: 14. The CDR3 is 17 amino acids. The CDR3 spells CASSEAGGLAGGNEQYF. In DNA, the CDR3 is TGTGCCAGCAGTGAAGCTGGCGGGCTAGCGGGAGGCAATGAGCAGTACTTC.

The chain joins TRBV6-1 to TRBJ2-3, with D tentatively TRBD1 (6 bases). CDR3 length: 15 amino acids. Trimming cost V 1 base and J 0 bases, with 8 bases left between them. The germline V gene has CDR1 MNHNS and CDR2 SASEGT. The CDR3 here is CASSEGDRSTDTQYF. For the CDR3, the DNA is TGTGCCAGCAGTGAAGGTGACAGGAGCACAGATACGCAGTATTTT.